Only a few counts were recorded for the clone carrying this TCR beta chain. Its target is not known. The source of the sample is a study of T cell repertoires in cytomegalovirus infection. Study-wide background: Both a matching HLA type and CMV infection were indicated by public TCR beta signatures.

TCRdb itself ran the reads through MiXCR, one entry per CDR3 protein. The repertoire holds about 740,000 distinct CDR3 sequences, with roughly 36% as singletons. The V and J ends lost 2 bases and 0 bases, in that order; junction bases with no gene match: 4. The germline V gene has CDR1 MNHNS and CDR2 SASEGT. The CDR3 runs to 16 residues. Overall study results and limits: Dominating the ex vivo response were HLA-C-restricted CMV-specific TCR beta clonotypes.

The source of this sequence is a human donor in good health (CMV status not recorded). Some clones in this sample may be carry-over from other donors' samples. The starting material was cultured PBMCs, obtained from culture after CMV antigen stimulation. J is TRBJ1-5 and V is TRBV6-1, with 7 bases fitting TRBD1. CDR3 loop: CASSEWGQNSNQPQHF. In DNA form, the CDR3 reads TGTGCCAGCAGTGAATGGGGACAGAATAGCAATCAGCCCCAGCATTTT.